This T cell receptor beta chain was identified during a study of tumor and adjacent non-tumor tissue in lung cancer. In the study overall: On average, productive TCRbeta reads reached roughly 3.9 million per sample. Notes on the study in general: TCR diversity was significantly greater in tumor than normal lung tissue. Normal lung showed higher cumulative top 100 clone frequency than tumor.

The template was RNA from unsorted bulk tissue. TCRbeta libraries were built with three rounds of nested PCR, modified from ARM-PCR. MiXCR was run by TCRdb on the multiplex PCR reads, yielding one entry per CDR3 protein. Counted here are about 93,000 distinct CDR3 sequences, approximately 65% occurring once; the ten biggest clones make up around 17%. This clonotype came up a few times. The antigen remains unidentified. Since a much larger clone is just one base distant, this may be a read error. The CDR3 sequence is 16 residues long. Trimming took 7 bases from V and 10 from J; bases not matched to a gene: 11.

The sequencing sample was made of lung tumor tissue. The TCR sequence derives from a man aged 55-75 years with non-small cell lung cancer. The rearrangement links TRBV12-3 or TRBV12-4 to TRBJ2-1; 15 bases match TRBD2. CDR3 nucleotides: TGTGCCAGCATTTTGAGGACTAGCGGGAGGGCCGGGGAGCAGTTCTTC. Protein sequence: CASILRTSGRAGEQFF.